The 21 T cell receptor beta chains below were found in one sample sequenced in a study of graft-versus-host responses after intestinal transplantation. The protocol was immunoSEQ multiplex PCR, while the TCRdb copy is restricted to in-frame clones and leaves out a portion. This sample has more than 80,000 clones; about 85% occur once, and the top ten carry more than 0.25%. Their specific antigens are unknown. The input for sequencing was unstimulated CD4+ T cells sorted from spleen or lymph node cells, taken before transplant. The receptors were gathered from a human donor who was the organ donor for an intestinal transplant.

This chain connects TRBV28 to TRBJ1-5, with D hard to call. V dropped 3 bases and J dropped 4 bases, with 4 bases sitting between them. CDR1 MDHEN and CDR2 SYDVKM come from the germline V gene. The CDR3 has 12 amino acids. The CDR3 reads CASSFRNQPQHF. As DNA, the CDR3 is TGTGCCAGCAGTTTCCGGAATCAGCCCCAGCATTTT.

The gene calls are TRBV7-2 and TRBJ2-1, with no clear D. The CDR3 sequence is 16 residues long. Trimming left V 1 base short and J 5 bases short, with 15 bases between. Germline V gene sequence: CDR1 SGHTA, CDR2 FQGNSA. The DNA of the CDR3 is TGTGCCAGCAGCTTAGTCGCAGGCCTGCTAAACAATGAGCAGTTCTTC. Its translation: CASSLVAGLLNNEQFF. Based on the CDR3 plus reference TRBV7-2 and TRBJ2-1, the full variable domain is GAGVSQSPSNKVTEKGKDVELRCDPISGHTALYWYRQSLGQGLEFLIYFQGNSAPDKSGLPSDRFSAERTGGSVSTLTIQRTQQEDSAVYLCASSLVAGLLNNEQFFGPGTRLTVL.

The chain links TRBV27 to TRBJ2-7; maybe TRBD1 (6 bases). CDR3 size: 19 residues. The V gene lost 6 bases and the J gene lost 0 bases, with 27 bases spanning the gap. Germline values: CDR1 MNHEY, CDR2 SMNVEV (reference sequence). The CDR3 reads CASSHHRTAVDQSSYEQYF. The CDR3 DNA reads as TGTGCCAGCAGCCACCACCGGACAGCCGTTGACCAAAGCTCCTACGAGCAGTACTTC.

The chain is built from TRBV19 and TRBJ1-5, with a weak D call TRBD1 (5 bases). The CDR3 has 13 residues. The germline gives CDR1 LNHDA, CDR2 SQIVND (reference sequence). V was cut by 6 bases and J by 6 bases, with 12 bases left in between. CDR3 in amino acids: CASRLAGFQPQHF. The CDR3 nucleotides are TGTGCCAGTAGACTCGCAGGGTTTCAGCCCCAGCATTTT.

This chain connects TRBV14 to TRBJ2-7; TRBD2 is a possible D gene (6 bases). Trimming left V 6 bases short and J 5 bases short, with 17 bases between. This CDR3 has 14 amino acids. Germline values: CDR1 SGHDN, CDR2 FVKESK. This CDR3 reads CASSQRRGRDEQYF. The CDR3 DNA is TGTGCCAGCAGTCAACGGAGGGGCAGGGACGAGCAGTACTTC.

V and J are TRBV9 and TRBJ2-7, with 13 bases matching TRBD2. The CDR3 covers 17 residues. The germline V gene has CDR1 SGDLS and CDR2 YYNGEE. V lost 4 bases and J lost 0; bases outside the gene matches: 7. The chain's CDR3 is CASSPGGTSGISYEQYF. As DNA, the CDR3 is TGTGCCAGCAGCCCCGGTGGGACTAGCGGGATCTCCTACGAGCAGTACTTC.

The genes are TRBV2 and TRBJ1-6, with 7 bases fitting TRBD1. This CDR3 has 15 amino acids. Germline V gene sequence: CDR1 SNHLY, CDR2 FYNNEI. The J segment lost 2 bases and the V segment lost 3 bases, leaving 1 base of the junction unmatched. In DNA, the CDR3 is TGTGCCAGCAGTGATCAGGGGGCCTATAATTCACCCCTCCACTTT. Protein: CASSDQGAYNSPLHF.

The V and J genes are TRBV28 and TRBJ1-2; weak D call: TRBD1 (6 bases). The CDR3 runs 16 residues. Trimming took off 8 bases at V and 5 bases at J, with 24 bases between the two ends. Per germline, CDR1 MDHEN and CDR2 SYDVKM. The CDR3 loop reads CASGLLAQGSRYGYTF. The CDR3 DNA sequence: TGTGCCAGCGGCCTTCTTGCACAGGGTTCGCGATATGGCTACACCTTC.

The chain combines TRBV7-9 with TRBJ2-1; 9 nucleotides agree with TRBD1. V lost 4 bases, J lost 8 bases, and 15 bases stayed unmatched. The CDR3 length is 17 residues. Germline CDR1 is SEHNR and CDR2 is FQNEAQ (reference sequence). The CDR3 here is CASSWGTGLKRGYEQFF. CDR3 DNA sequence: TGTGCCAGCAGCTGGGGGACAGGGCTAAAGCGAGGCTATGAGCAGTTCTTC.

CDR3 amino acids: CATSRVVGFEQFF. DNA for the CDR3: TGTGCCACCAGCAGAGTGGTGGGCTTTGAGCAGTTCTTC. The chain employs TRBV15 and TRBJ2-1, with D hard to call. The CDR3 contains 13 residues. The V end lost 1 base, the J end lost 9 bases, and 10 bases lay between the germline ends. The germline CDR1 and CDR2 sequences are LNHNV and YYDKDF (reference sequence).

CDR3 sequence reads: CASSELGGETQYF. The CDR3 DNA reads TGTGCCAGCAGTGAACTAGGAGGGGAGACCCAGTACTTC. The chain links TRBV6-1 to TRBJ2-5, with D perhaps matching TRBD2 (6 bases). Germline CDR1 is MNHNS and CDR2 is SASEGT. V lost 2 bases and J lost 5, with 9 bases in between. The CDR3 runs to 13 residues.

V and J are TRBV19 and TRBJ2-7; TRBD2 matches at 10 bases. From germline, CDR1 is LNHDA and CDR2 SQIVND (reference sequence). The CDR3 length is 15 residues. Trimming took 3 bases from V and 4 from J; bases not matched to a gene: 6. CDR3 protein: CASSMQPSGSYEQYF. CDR3 coding DNA: TGTGCCAGTAGTATGCAGCCTAGCGGGAGTTACGAGCAGTACTTC.

The CDR3 protein is CATTSRRYNEQFF. DNA for the CDR3: TGTGCCACCACTAGCCGTCGGTACAATGAGCAGTTCTTC. The gene calls are TRBV15 and TRBJ2-1, with D maybe TRBD2 (5 bases). The CDR3 contains 13 residues. The germline V gene encodes CDR1 LNHNV and CDR2 YYDKDF (reference sequence). V gave up 7 bases and J gave up 4 bases, with 11 bases separating them.

This clone came up once. The J gene is TRBJ2-7, the V gene TRBV5-1; 7 bases fit TRBD2. CDR3 length equals 14 residues. V was pared by 1 base and J by 1 base, with 2 bases of the junction left unmatched. Germline V gene lookup returns CDR1 SGHRS and CDR2 YFSETQ. The CDR3 loop reads CASSLSSGSYEQYF. As DNA, the CDR3 is TGCGCCAGCAGCTTGTCTAGCGGTTCCTACGAGCAGTACTTC.

The sample holds a few counts of this clone. This chain uses TRBV20-1 with TRBJ1-2; tentative D call: TRBD1 (5 bases). Germline lookup yields CDR1 DFQATT and CDR2 SNEGSKA (reference sequence). The CDR3 is made up of 11 amino acids. V dropped 4 bases and J dropped 5 bases, with 8 bases sitting between them. CDR3 region: CSANRLYGYTF. The DNA for the CDR3 is TGCAGTGCTAACAGGTTATATGGCTACACCTTC.

The CDR3 DNA reads as TGTGCCAGCAGCCCGGACACCCTCTATGGCTACACCTTC. Translation: CASSPDTLYGYTF. The chain joins TRBV27 to TRBJ1-2; tentative D call: TRBD1 (5 bases). Between the trimmed V and J ends, which lost 6 bases and 4 bases, there was a span of 12 bases. The CDR3 totals 13 residues. Germline V gene lookup returns CDR1 MNHEY and CDR2 SMNVEV (reference sequence).

The chain carries TRBV19 and TRBJ2-7, with D perhaps TRBD1 (6 bases). Germline values: CDR1 LNHDA, CDR2 SQIVND (reference sequence). This CDR3 spans 15 amino acids. Trimming took off 2 bases at V and 5 bases at J, with 16 bases between the two ends. The CDR3 loop reads CASSILAGEINEQYF. The CDR3 DNA reads TGTGCCAGTAGTATACTGGCAGGGGAAATAAACGAGCAGTACTTC.

This clone was picked up a small number of times. The gene calls are TRBV5-6 and TRBJ2-3; 8 nucleotides align to TRBD2. V lost 4 bases and J lost 3; bases outside the gene matches: 4. The CDR3 consists of 14 residues. The germline V gene has CDR1 SGHDT and CDR2 YYEEEE. CDR3 loop: CASSLGTRTDTQYF. CDR3 in DNA: TGTGCCAGCAGCCTCGGGACTAGAACAGATACGCAGTATTTT.

The rearrangement uses TRBV19 and TRBJ1-5; 8 bases line up with TRBD1. Germline V gene lookup returns CDR1 LNHDA and CDR2 SQIVND (reference sequence). With V trimmed by 5 bases and J by 4 bases, 16 bases remained unmatched. The CDR3 has 18 amino acids. This CDR3 reads CASSFGPYRGARNQPQHF. CDR3 nucleotides: TGTGCCAGTAGTTTCGGTCCGTACAGGGGGGCGCGTAATCAGCCCCAGCATTTT.

This clone showed up just once. This chain links TRBV27 with TRBJ2-7; D may be TRBD2 (6 bases). Germline V gene data show CDR1 as MNHEY and CDR2 as SMNVEV (reference sequence). The length of the CDR3 is 15 residues. Trimming removed 6 bases at V and 2 bases at J, with 17 bases between. Here the CDR3 reads CASSRPLGGTYEQYF. In nucleotides, the CDR3 is TGTGCCAGCAGCCGACCCCTCGGCGGGACCTACGAGCAGTACTTC.

V usage is TRBV28 and J usage is TRBJ2-7, with 16 bases identical to TRBD2. V was pared by 10 bases and J by 4 bases, with 7 bases of the junction left unmatched. The length of the CDR3 is 15 residues. CDR1 is MDHEN and CDR2 is SYDVKM in the germline V gene. The CDR3 nucleotides read TGTGCCACCACCGGGACTAGCGGGGGGGGATACGAGCAGTACTTC. Translation gives CATTGTSGGGYEQYF.